Included here is one T cell receptor beta chain sequence, with context. This clone has only one observation. The antigen this receptor binds is unknown. Base-call qualities are not available, and no considerably larger clone is one nucleotide away. Receptor amplification or capture employed the immunoSEQ multiplex PCR assay. As for how the authors treated the data: During preprocessing, nonproductive sequences were discarded, as were any CDR3s that did not begin with C, did not end with F or W, or were shorter than 7 amino acids. Antigen-specific clonotypes were called with the MANAFEST web app, based on expansion relative to reference and other culture wells. To be counted as positive, a clone had to show significant expansion compared with the reference culture, at an FDR below 0.05, in 2 of 3 replicate wells. To be called positive, a clone also had to show significant expansion compared with every other tandem well and an odds ratio greater than 5. CDR3 homology was measured as pairwise Levenshtein distance, computed with the stringdist R package after trimming three terminal residues from each end. Entries here come from immuneACCESS through TCRdb and include only in-frame sequences with V and J called. Some clones fail to appear in such tables; in the studies checked, an unresolved V gene covers under half of the shortfall, and the cause of the remainder is unknown. V, J and clone size are those of that table, while D and trimming were read from the DNA. The sample table shows about 21,000 clones, and around 80% are seen once. Clones ranked in the top ten supply roughly 17% of the sample.

CD4+ T cells from unexposed donors were collected before the COVID-19 pandemic (2011-2018). After around ten days of culture, CD4+ T cells were isolated with the EasySep CD4+ T cell isolation kit. As cell numbers permitted, CD4+ T cells from unexposed donors were tested for reactivity to SARS-CoV-2 S and N and to four common cold coronavirus spike pools. Approximately 2 million PBMCs per well were cultured in IMDM with roughly 5% human AB serum and about 10 IU/ml IL-2. Half of the culture medium was replaced with fresh IL-2-containing medium on days 3 and 7. In general, triplicate replicate wells were used for every peptide culture condition. Leukapheresis product for the unexposed donors was bought commercially. Ficoll-Paque PLUS gradient centrifugation was used to isolate PBMCs from leukapheresis product or whole blood. PBMCs were either cryopreserved at -140°C or used fresh in the expansion assay. The QIAamp Micro DNA Kit was used to extract genomic DNA from the CD4+ T cells.

The V end loses 0 bases and the J end loses 4 bases, and a stretch of 12 bases separates them. As encoded in the germline V gene, CDR1 is KGHSH while CDR2 is LQKENI. The CDR3 numbers 15 residues from cysteine through phenylalanine. The read is trimmed to its CDR3 DNA, 45 bases read in frame from base 1. These data belong to a study of CD4 T cells in relation to SARS-CoV-2 and coronaviruses (dated by TCRdb to 2020 to 2022). About the study as a whole: In the ViraFEST assay, PBMCs were cultured with antigen for about eleven days, after which TCR beta CDR3s were sequenced to identify antigen-specific clonal expansions. At the level of individual TCR clonotypes, the study measured memory CD4+ T cell crossreactivity between SARS-CoV-2 spike protein and common cold coronavirus spike proteins. A different, Illumina-based TCR-beta assay was used to sequence expansion assays from other donors in the study. The Adaptive Biotechnologies TCR-sequencing kit was used for samples from three pre-COVID donors and for the naive versus memory experiments, whereas the other data were Illumina-based. An HIV-1 Nef peptide pool or a culture without peptide was used as the negative reference condition. Patient-derived lymphoblastoid cell lines were used to map the HLA restriction of shared crossreactive spike epitopes. Results and caveats for the whole study, not just this receptor: The study was constrained by small numbers of patients and of tested TCRs. Compared with monoreactive clones, crossreactive clones had significantly weaker SARS-CoV-2-driven expansion, a result consistent with antigenic imprinting. In approximately 65% of donors, memory CD4+ clonotypes turned up that crossrecognized SARS-CoV-2 and at least one common cold coronavirus spike. Since the crossreactivity analysis centred on spike protein, crossreactivity against other viral proteins was not assessed. Because no donor provided both pre-pandemic and post-infection samples, tracing the source of pre-existing responses was limited.

Sequencing used CD4+ T cells from PBMCs, cultured in vitro. The sequence was collected from a human donor in good health. This sequence uses TRBV18 and TRBJ2-5; the D gene remains uncertain. The CDR3 region reads CASSPPRLSRETQYF. The DNA reads as follows: TGTGCCAGCTCACCACCCAGGCTCTCTCGAGAGACCCAGTACTTC. The full variable domain, completed from the reference TRBV18 and TRBJ2-5 proteins outside the CDR3, reads NAGVMQNPRHLVRRRGQEARLRCSPMKGHSHVYWYRQLPEEGLKFMVYLQKENIIDESGMPKERFSAEFPKEGPSILRIQQVVRGDSAAYFCASSPPRLSRETQYFGPGTRLLVL.